The sequence of this T cell receptor (beta chain) was determined in a study of cytomegalovirus exposure and HLA in healthy donors. Looked up from germline, CDR1 is SGHDT and CDR2 is YYEEEE. Trimming left V 4 bases short and J 0 bases short, with 11 bases between. The CDR3 totals 15 residues. This clone was seen just once. The antigen remains undetermined. Other DNA variants within this sample encode the same CDR3. It was with 60 Vbeta and 13 Jbeta primers that the PCR ran. Profiling relied on immunoSEQ multiplex PCR, and the TCRdb table lists in-frame clones only, not all of them. The repertoire holds approximately 91,000 clones, with under 75% as singletons. Study results and limitations: Productive rates of about 87% or about 30% were seen for most TCR beta V segments in an earlier analysis.

The source material was PBMCs. The receptor was isolated from a female donor in good health and CMV-seronegative. This chain connects TRBV5-6 to TRBJ2-1; D is perhaps TRBD1 (5 bases). The CDR3 DNA reads TGTGCCAGCAGCCGTCAGGGAAGCTCCTACAATGAGCAGTTCTTC. Encoded protein: CASSRQGSSYNEQFF.